This T cell receptor beta chain derives from a study of shared clonotypes between healthy human individuals (dated by TCRdb to about 2020). General notes on the study: A couple of women and a few men aged 18 to 49 years were included in the cohort. For each donor, CD4 naive and CD4 memory were each run on three plates, CD8 naive on two plates, and CD8 memory on one plate. To estimate repertoire size and how much clonotypes are shared between individuals, the study performed deep sequencing of blood TCR repertoires from a handful of healthy adults. To increase sequencing depth and limit assay-specific biases, different laboratories used diverse techniques to prepare libraries and sequence TCR repertoires. Per donor, leukapheresis produced somewhere between about 0.94 and 9 billion PBMCs.

Regarding this clone: Its target antigen remains unknown. Per-base quality was not reported, and no clone a single base away is much larger than it.

Donors were healthy HIV-negative adults with no recently reported acute infections or vaccinations. Only Caucasian adults living in Nashville, Tennessee, USA were represented among the donors. CD4+ T cells were enriched through magnetic negative selection, after which naive cells were positively selected on CD45RA and the remaining negative fraction served as the memory subset. Blood was collected by leukapheresis, and PBMCs were isolated by Ficoll-Histopaque density gradient centrifugation and then cryopreserved in liquid nitrogen vapor phase. Analytical flow cytometry was used to check the purity and quantity of each magnetically sorted T cell population. Genomic DNA was isolated from each sorted fraction and quantified by UV absorbance on a Nanodrop 2000c. TCR CDR3 regions were amplified from genomic DNA by multiplex PCR using the deep immunoSEQ assay. Extracted genomic DNA from each cell subset was distributed evenly across all wells of several immunoSEQ 96-well plates, and each plate was treated as a replicate. For sorted subsets, 200 to 250 ng of genomic DNA, equivalent to 30,000 or so T cell genomes, went into each replicate PCR. Purified libraries were measured with a Qubit 3.0 fluorometer, size-checked on a Bioanalyzer 2100, and measured again with the KAPA Library Quantification kit. Every immunoSEQ 96-well plate was sequenced on a dedicated single-read 150-cycle Illumina NextSeq 550 flow cell. In the original analysis: The immunoSEQ output contained only junctional sequences without quality scores, so filtering could not match that applied to full-length reads. To assign V/J genes and CDR3, sequences were annotated against IMGT germline references using PyIR, a Python wrapper for IgBLAST v1.9. Reads were filtered out if the reads had weak V/J assignments (E-value above 1e-6), no CDR3, stop codons, out-of-frame junctions, or ambiguous translated residues. V3J clonotypes were defined as sequences sharing an identical inferred V gene, J gene, and CDR3 amino acid sequence. Percentage overlap between repertoires was calculated by dividing the number of shared unique clonotypes by the size of the smaller repertoire. Repertoire richness was assessed with RTK rarefaction, the Chao1 estimator, and Recon v2.1 estimates of unobserved clonotypes. Generation probabilities for all TCRbeta clonotypes obtained by the gDNA method from a handful of donors were computed using OLGA. TCRdb limited this immuneACCESS table to in-frame rearrangements with V and J called. A share of clones is missing; checked studies link under half to unresolved V genes, and the rest is unexplained. Clonal size and the V and J genes are those of that table, whereas D and trimming came from the DNA. The table for this sample lists 950,000 to 1,300,000 clones; roughly 70% of them were counted only once. Clones ranked in the top ten supply approximately 1.5% of the sample.

Broad study findings and their caveats: Pairwise subsampling indicated that sequencing depth was expected to affect the degree of clonotype sharing among donors. Sampling was restricted to blood, and TCR repertoires in tissue are likely to differ from TCR repertoires in blood. Rarefaction of sorted-subset datasets indicated incomplete sequencing despite the large sequencing depth. Clonotypes shared by all four sorted-subset donors showed higher generation probabilities than non-shared clonotypes. About 5% of naive CD4, 3.5% of naive CD8, about 2.4% of memory CD4, and less than 0.45% of memory CD8 clonotypes were shared across several donors. Naive subsets generally had larger estimated clonotype richness than memory subsets did. Because the study included a small number of donors, the genetic and exposure-history diversity represented was limited.

Trimming costs V 2 bases and J 0 bases, and their ends lie 6 bases apart. The germline V gene specifies SGHRS as CDR1 and YFSETQ as CDR2. The CDR3, from cysteine to phenylalanine, totals 15 residues. Of all the DNA, just the CDR3 is kept, 45 bases in frame from base 1. This receptor was taken from a young man in good health. Sequencing used memory CD4+ T cells sorted from blood. Interpreted using the paper, the cell subset or site label stands for: CD45RA-negative fraction. The receptor chain draws on TRBV5-1 and TRBJ2-6, with the identity of the D gene unclear. The CDR3 protein is CASSFANSGANVLTF. The sequenced DNA is TGCGCCAGCAGCTTTGCAAACTCTGGGGCCAACGTCCTGACTTTC.